This T cell receptor (beta chain) was documented in a study of cytomegalovirus exposure and HLA in healthy donors. On the study more broadly: A later analysis reported the same platform for the 100 to 150 validation repertoires and the roughly 700 first-cohort repertoires.

TCRdb keeps only in-frame clones here, not all; method: immunoSEQ multiplex PCR. Altogether roughly 100,000 clones are present, 88% being singletons, with the ten largest covering 1.8%. With respect to this clone: Its antigen is not known.

General observations from the study: Usually a TCR sequence was rare, but some public TCRs were found in many donors.

The CDR3 sequence is 15 residues long. The germline CDR1 and CDR2 sequences are MNHEY and SMNVEV (reference sequence). V lost 2 bases, J lost 4 bases, and 13 bases lay in between. The sample taken for sequencing was PBMCs. This clonotype originated in a woman aged 18-29 years in good health and CMV-seropositive. The rearrangement uses TRBV27 and TRBJ2-3; possibly TRBD1 for D (5 bases). CDR3 residues: CASSLRDSHSDTQYF. CDR3 bases: TGTGCCAGCAGTTTACGAGACAGTCATTCAGATACGCAGTATTTT.